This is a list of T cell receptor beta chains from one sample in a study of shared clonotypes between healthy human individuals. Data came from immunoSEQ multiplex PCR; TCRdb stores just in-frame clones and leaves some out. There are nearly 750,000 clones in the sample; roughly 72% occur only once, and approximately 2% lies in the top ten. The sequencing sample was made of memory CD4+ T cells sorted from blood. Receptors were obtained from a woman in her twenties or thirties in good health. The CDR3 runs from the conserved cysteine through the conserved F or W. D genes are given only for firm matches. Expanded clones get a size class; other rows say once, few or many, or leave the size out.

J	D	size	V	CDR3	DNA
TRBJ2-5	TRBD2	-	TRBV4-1	CASSQSLAGYQETQYF	TGCGCCAGCAGCCAATCGCTAGCGGGGTACCAAGAGACCCAGTACTTC
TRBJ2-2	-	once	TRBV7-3	CASGGRQGATGELFF	TGTGCCAGCGGGGGGAGACAGGGTGCCACCGGGGAGCTGTTTTTT
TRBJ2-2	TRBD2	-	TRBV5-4	CASSQGRGGRARNGELFF	TGTGCCAGCAGCCAAGGACGTGGCGGGAGGGCCAGGAACGGGGAGCTGTTTTTT
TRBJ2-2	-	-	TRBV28	CASIPWTNSGTGELFF	TGTGCCAGCATCCCCTGGACTAACTCGGGCACCGGGGAGCTGTTTTTT
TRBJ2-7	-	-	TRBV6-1	CASIRTDPPYEQYF	TGTGCCAGCATCAGGACGGATCCCCCCTACGAGCAGTACTTC
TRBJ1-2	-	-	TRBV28	CASSLHTQGRGYGYTF	TGTGCCAGCAGCCTACACACCCAGGGGAGAGGCTATGGCTACACCTTC
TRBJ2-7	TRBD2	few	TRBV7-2	CASSVAGGSPYEQYF	TGTGCCAGCAGCGTAGCGGGAGGCTCCCCCTACGAGCAGTACTTC
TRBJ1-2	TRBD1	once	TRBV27	CASSFRGPGQYGYTF	TGTGCCAGCAGTTTCAGGGGCCCGGGACAGTATGGCTACACCTTC
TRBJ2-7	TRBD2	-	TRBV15	CATSRDRRVSGSMGEQYF	TGTGCCACCAGCAGAGATCGGAGAGTAAGCGGGAGTATGGGCGAGCAGTACTTC
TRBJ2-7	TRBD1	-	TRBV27	CASSSLGPNTGARMDYEQYF	TGTGCCAGCAGTTCATTAGGGCCAAACACAGGGGCCCGTATGGACTACGAGCAGTACTTC
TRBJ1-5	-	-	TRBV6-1	CASSEVQTQPQHF	TGTGCCAGCAGTGAAGTCCAAACCCAGCCCCAGCATTTT
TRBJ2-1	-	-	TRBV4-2	CASSQSRQLDEQFF	TGTGCCAGCAGCCAATCTAGGCAGTTGGATGAGCAGTTCTTC
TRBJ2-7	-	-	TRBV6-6	CASSYDRYGEQYF	TGTGCCAGCAGTTACGACCGGTACGGCGAGCAGTACTTC
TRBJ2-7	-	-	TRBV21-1	CASSKEGSGPTYEQYF	TGTGCCAGCAGCAAAGAGGGTAGCGGGCCTACCTACGAGCAGTACTTC
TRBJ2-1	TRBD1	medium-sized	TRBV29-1	CSAVGWAGGNEQFF	TGCAGCGCGGTGGGATGGGCAGGGGGCAATGAGCAGTTCTTC
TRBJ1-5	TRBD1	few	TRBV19	CASSRRDRGWNQPQHF	TGTGCCAGTAGTAGACGAGACAGGGGATGGAATCAGCCCCAGCATTTT
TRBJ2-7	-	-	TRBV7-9	CASSLRQVNSYEQYF	TGTGCCAGCAGCCTTCGACAAGTTAACTCCTACGAGCAGTACTTC
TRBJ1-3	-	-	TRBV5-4	CASSLGPPGSGNTIYF	TGTGCCAGCAGCTTGGGTCCCCCAGGCTCTGGAAACACCATATATTTT
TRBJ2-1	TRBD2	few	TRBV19	CASSIAGTSGVEQFF	TGTGCCAGTAGTATAGCCGGGACTAGCGGGGTAGAGCAGTTCTTC
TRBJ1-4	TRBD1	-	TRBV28	CASRRQGNEKLFF	TGTGCCAGCAGACGACAGGGGAATGAAAAACTGTTTTTT
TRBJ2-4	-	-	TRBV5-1	CASSDDRGSKNIQYF	TGCGCCAGCAGCGACGACCGCGGGTCCAAAAACATTCAGTACTTC
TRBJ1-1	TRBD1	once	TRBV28	CASTSGQAVTEAFF	TGTGCCAGTACTTCTGGACAGGCAGTCACTGAAGCTTTCTTT
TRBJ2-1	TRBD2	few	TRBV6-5	CASSKNSGSGTEQFF	TGTGCCAGCAGTAAAAATAGCGGGAGCGGTACTGAGCAGTTCTTC
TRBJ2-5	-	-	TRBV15	CATSVSGETQYF	TGTGCCACCAGCGTGTCTGGGGAGACCCAGTACTTC
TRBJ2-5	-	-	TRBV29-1	CSAGVGAGETQYF	TGCAGCGCGGGCGTAGGGGCGGGGGAGACCCAGTACTTC
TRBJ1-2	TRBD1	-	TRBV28	CASSFIGTGGGYTF	TGTGCCAGCAGTTTCATCGGGACAGGGGGTGGCTACACCTTC
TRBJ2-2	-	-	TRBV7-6	CASSLEPLLRSGGELFF	TGTGCCAGCAGCTTAGAACCCCTGTTGAGGTCAGGCGGGGAGCTGTTTTTT
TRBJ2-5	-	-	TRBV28	CASSSHPRGAGLIQETQYF	TGTGCCAGCAGTTCCCACCCCAGGGGAGCGGGGTTAATCCAAGAGACCCAGTACTTC
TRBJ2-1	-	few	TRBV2	CASSLAYEQFF	TGTGCCAGCAGTTTGGCATATGAGCAGTTCTTC
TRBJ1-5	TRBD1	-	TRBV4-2	CASSHGTAQGQPQHF	TGTGCCAGCAGCCACGGGACAGCCCAAGGGCAGCCCCAGCATTTT
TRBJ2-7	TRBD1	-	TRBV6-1	CASSPGQGAHEQYF	TGTGCCAGCAGCCCGGGACAGGGGGCCCACGAGCAGTACTTC
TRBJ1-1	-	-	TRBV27	CASSPPTPRGCEAFF	TGTGCCAGCAGCCCCCCAACGCCTAGAGGGTGTGAAGCTTTCTTT
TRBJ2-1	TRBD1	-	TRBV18	CASASGTGKYNEQFF	TGTGCCAGCGCTTCCGGGACAGGGAAGTACAATGAGCAGTTCTTC
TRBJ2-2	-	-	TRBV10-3	CAIPAQNWKPMNTGELFF	TGTGCCATCCCCGCCCAAAACTGGAAACCGATGAACACCGGGGAGCTGTTTTTT
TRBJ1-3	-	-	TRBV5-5	CASSPTAGISGNTIYF	TGTGCCAGCAGCCCCACGGCCGGAATCTCTGGAAACACCATATATTTT
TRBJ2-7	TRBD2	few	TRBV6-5	CASRRTSLSSYEQYF	TGTGCCAGCAGAAGGACTAGTTTAAGCTCCTACGAGCAGTACTTC
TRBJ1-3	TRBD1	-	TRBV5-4	CASSQNPTGSGNTIYF	TGTGCCAGCAGCCAAAACCCGACAGGGTCTGGAAACACCATATATTTT
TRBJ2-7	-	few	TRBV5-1	CASSFFRAGVDEQYF	TGCGCCAGCAGCTTTTTTCGCGCAGGGGTAGACGAGCAGTACTTC
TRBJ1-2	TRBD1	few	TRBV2	CASQGDYGYTF	TGTGCCAGCCAGGGGGACTATGGCTACACCTTC
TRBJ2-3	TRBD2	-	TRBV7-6	CASSPGLARSTDTQYF	TGTGCCAGCAGCCCCGGACTAGCCAGAAGCACAGATACGCAGTATTTT
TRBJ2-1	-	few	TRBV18	CASSLAQSYNEQFF	TGTGCCAGCTCACTAGCCCAGAGTTACAATGAGCAGTTCTTC
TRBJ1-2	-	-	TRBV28	CASSTTSGMNYGYTF	TGTGCCAGCAGCACGACTAGTGGAATGAACTATGGCTACACCTTC
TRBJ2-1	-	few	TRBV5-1	CASSVSSVYNEQFF	TGCGCCAGCAGCGTTTCTAGCGTTTACAATGAGCAGTTCTTC
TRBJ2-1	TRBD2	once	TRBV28	CASSLGGAYNEQFF	TGTGCCAGCAGTTTGGGGGGGGCCTACAATGAGCAGTTCTTC
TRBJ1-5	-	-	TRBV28	CASKGAEVRQPQHF	TGTGCCAGCAAGGGAGCCGAGGTACGGCAGCCCCAGCATTTT
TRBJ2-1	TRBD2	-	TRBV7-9	CASSLGASGNVNEQFF	TGTGCCAGCAGCTTAGGAGCTAGCGGGAATGTAAATGAGCAGTTCTTC
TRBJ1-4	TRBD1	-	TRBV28	CASSLAPGQGNEKLFF	TGTGCCAGCAGTTTAGCCCCGGGACAGGGGAATGAAAAACTGTTTTTT
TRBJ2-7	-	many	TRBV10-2	CASRGYEQYF	TGCGCCAGCAGGGGTTACGAGCAGTACTTC
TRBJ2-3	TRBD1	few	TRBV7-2	CASSFVSQGADTQYF	TGTGCCAGCAGCTTCGTGTCACAGGGGGCGGATACGCAGTATTTT
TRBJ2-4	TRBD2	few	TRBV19	CASSRASGTLAKNIQYF	TGTGCCAGTAGTAGGGCCAGCGGGACTCTAGCCAAAAACATTCAGTACTTC
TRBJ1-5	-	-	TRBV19	CASSTGREGNQPQHF	TGTGCCAGTAGTACCGGGAGGGAAGGCAATCAGCCCCAGCATTTT
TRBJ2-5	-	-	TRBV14	CASSQRVQGPLETQYF	TGTGCCAGCAGCCAAAGGGTCCAGGGTCCACTAGAGACCCAGTACTTC